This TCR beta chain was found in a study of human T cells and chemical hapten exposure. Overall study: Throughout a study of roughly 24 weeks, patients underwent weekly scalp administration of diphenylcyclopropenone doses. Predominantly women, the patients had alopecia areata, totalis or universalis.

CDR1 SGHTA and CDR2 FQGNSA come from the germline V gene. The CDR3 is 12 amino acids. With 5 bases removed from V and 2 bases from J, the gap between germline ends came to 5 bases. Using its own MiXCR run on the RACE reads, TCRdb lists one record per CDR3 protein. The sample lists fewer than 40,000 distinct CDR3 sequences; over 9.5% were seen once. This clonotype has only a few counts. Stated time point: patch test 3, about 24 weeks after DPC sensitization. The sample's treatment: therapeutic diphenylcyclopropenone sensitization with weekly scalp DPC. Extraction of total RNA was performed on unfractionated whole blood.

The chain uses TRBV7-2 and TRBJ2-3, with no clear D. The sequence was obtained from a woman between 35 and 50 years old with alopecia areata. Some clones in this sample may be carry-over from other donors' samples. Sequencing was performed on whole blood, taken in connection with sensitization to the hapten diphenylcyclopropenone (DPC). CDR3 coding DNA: TGTGCCAGCAGCCTAATCACAGATACGCAGTATTTT. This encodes CASSLITDTQYF. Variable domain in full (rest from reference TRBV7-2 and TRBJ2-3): GAGVSQSPSNKVTEKGKDVELRCDPISGHTALYWYRQSLGQGLEFLIYFQGNSAPDKSGLPSDRFSAERTGGSVSTLTIQRTQQEDSAVYLCASSLITDTQYFGPGTRLTVL.